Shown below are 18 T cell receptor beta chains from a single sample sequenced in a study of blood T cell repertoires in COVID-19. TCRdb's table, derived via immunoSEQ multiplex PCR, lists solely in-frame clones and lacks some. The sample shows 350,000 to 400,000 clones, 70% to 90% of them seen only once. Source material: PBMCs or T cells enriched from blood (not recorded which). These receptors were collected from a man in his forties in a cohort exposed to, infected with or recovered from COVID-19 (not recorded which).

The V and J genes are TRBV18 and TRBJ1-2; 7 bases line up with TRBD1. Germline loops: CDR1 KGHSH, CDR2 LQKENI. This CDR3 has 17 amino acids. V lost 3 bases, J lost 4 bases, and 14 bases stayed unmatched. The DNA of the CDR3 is TGTGCCAGCTCACCGGGACAGACATCCCCTAACCCCTATGGCTACACCTTC. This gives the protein CASSPGQTSPNPYGYTF.

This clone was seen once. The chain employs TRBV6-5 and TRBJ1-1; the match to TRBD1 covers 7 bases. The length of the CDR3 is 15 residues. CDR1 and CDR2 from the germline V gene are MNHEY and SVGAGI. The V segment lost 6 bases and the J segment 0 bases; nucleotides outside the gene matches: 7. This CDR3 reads CASSPTGPMNTEAFF. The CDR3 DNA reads TGTGCCAGCAGCCCGACAGGGCCAATGAACACTGAAGCTTTCTTT.

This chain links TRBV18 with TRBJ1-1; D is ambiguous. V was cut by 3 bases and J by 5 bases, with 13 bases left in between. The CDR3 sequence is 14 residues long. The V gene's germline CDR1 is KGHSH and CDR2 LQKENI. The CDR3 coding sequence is TGTGCCAGCTCACCGGACGGGGAGCAAACTGAAGCTTTCTTT. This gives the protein CASSPDGEQTEAFF.

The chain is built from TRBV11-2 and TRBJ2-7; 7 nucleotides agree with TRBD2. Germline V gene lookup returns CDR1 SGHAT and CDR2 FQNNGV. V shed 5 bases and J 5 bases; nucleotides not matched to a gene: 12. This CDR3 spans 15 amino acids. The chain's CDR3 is CASSASPQGLHEQYF. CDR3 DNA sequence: TGTGCCAGCAGCGCTAGCCCCCAGGGACTACACGAGCAGTACTTC. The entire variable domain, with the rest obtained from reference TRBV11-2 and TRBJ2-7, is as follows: EAGVAQSPRYKIIEKRQSVAFWCNPISGHATLYWYQQILGQGPKLLIQFQNNGVVDDSQLPKDRFSAERLKGVDSTLKIQPAKLEDSAVYLCASSASPQGLHEQYFGPGTRLTVT.

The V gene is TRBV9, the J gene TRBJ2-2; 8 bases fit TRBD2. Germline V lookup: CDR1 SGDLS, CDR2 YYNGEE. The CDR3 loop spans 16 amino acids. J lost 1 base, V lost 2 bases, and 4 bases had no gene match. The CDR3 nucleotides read TGTGCCAGCAGCGTTCTAGCGGGTCAGAACACCGGGGAGCTGTTTTTT. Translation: CASSVLAGQNTGELFF.

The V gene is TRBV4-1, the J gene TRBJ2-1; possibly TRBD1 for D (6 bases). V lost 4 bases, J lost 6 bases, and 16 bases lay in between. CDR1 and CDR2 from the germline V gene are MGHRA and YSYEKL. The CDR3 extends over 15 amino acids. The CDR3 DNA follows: TGCGCCAGCAGCCTCCAGATAGGACAGTTCAATGAGCAGTTCTTC. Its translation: CASSLQIGQFNEQFF.

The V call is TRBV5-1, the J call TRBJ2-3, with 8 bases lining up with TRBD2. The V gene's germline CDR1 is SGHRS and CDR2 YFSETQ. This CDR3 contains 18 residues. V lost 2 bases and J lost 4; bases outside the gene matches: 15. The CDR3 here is CASSFRTGTRGSADTQYF. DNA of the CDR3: TGCGCCAGCAGCTTCCGCACCGGGACTAGAGGTAGTGCAGATACGCAGTATTTT.

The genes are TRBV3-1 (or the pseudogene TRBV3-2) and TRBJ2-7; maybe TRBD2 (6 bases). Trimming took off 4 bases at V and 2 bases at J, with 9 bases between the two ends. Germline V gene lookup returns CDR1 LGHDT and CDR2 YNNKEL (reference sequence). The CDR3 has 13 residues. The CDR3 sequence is CASSPWGAYEQYF. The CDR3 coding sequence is TGTGCCAGCAGCCCCTGGGGGGCCTACGAGCAGTACTTC.

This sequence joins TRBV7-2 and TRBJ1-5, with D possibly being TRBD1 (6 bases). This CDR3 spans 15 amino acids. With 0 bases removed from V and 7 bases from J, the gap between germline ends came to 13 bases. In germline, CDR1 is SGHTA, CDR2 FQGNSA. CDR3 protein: CASSLALGADQPQHF. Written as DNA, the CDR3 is TGTGCCAGCAGCTTAGCGCTGGGGGCCGACCAGCCCCAGCATTTT.

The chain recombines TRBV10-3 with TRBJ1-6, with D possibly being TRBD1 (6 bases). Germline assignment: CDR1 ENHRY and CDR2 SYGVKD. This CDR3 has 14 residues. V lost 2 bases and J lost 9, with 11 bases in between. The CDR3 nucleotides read TGTGCCATCAGTGAGCTACAGGGCCGTTCACCCCTCCACTTT. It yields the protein CAISELQGRSPLHF.

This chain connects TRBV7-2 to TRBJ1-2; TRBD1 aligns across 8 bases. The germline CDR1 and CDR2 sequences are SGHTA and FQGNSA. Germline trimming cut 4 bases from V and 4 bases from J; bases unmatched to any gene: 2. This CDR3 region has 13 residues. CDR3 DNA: TGTGCCAGCAGCTCAGGGGGCGGCTATGGCTACACCTTC. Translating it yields CASSSGGGYGYTF.

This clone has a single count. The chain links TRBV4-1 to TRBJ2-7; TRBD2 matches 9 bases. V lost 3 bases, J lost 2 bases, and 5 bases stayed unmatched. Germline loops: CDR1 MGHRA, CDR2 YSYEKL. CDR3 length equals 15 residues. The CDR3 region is CASSQSASGAYEQYF. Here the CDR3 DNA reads TGCGCCAGCAGCCAGTCCGCTAGCGGGGCCTACGAGCAGTACTTC.

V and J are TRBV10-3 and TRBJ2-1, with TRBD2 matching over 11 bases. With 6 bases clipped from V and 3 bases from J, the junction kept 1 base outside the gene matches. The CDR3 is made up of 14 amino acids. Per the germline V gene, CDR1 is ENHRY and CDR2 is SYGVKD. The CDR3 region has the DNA TGTGCCATCAGCGGGACTAGCGGCTACAATGAGCAGTTCTTC. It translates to CAISGTSGYNEQFF.

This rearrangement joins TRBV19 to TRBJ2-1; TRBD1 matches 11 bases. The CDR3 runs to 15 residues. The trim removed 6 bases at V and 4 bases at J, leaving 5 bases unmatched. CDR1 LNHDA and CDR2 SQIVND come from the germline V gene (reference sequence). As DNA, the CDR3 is TGTGCCAGTAGCTCCGGGACAGGGGGTTACAATGAGCAGTTCTTC. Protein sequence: CASSSGTGGYNEQFF. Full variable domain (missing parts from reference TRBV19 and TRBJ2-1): DGGITQSPKYLFRKEGQNVTLSCEQNLNHDAMYWYRQDPGQGLRLIYYSQIVNDFQKGDIAEGYSVSREKKESFPLTVTSAQKNPTAFYLCASSSGTGGYNEQFFGPGTRLTVL.

CDR3 protein: CAWSVLSGWGDTQYF. CDR3 sequence (DNA): TGTGCCTGGAGTGTACTCAGCGGGTGGGGAGATACGCAGTATTTT. This chain uses TRBV30 with TRBJ2-3, with D perhaps matching TRBD2 (6 bases). This CDR3 region has 15 residues. The V end was cut by 0 bases, the J end by 5 bases, with 15 bases between. Germline values: CDR1 GTSNPN, CDR2 SVGIG (reference sequence).

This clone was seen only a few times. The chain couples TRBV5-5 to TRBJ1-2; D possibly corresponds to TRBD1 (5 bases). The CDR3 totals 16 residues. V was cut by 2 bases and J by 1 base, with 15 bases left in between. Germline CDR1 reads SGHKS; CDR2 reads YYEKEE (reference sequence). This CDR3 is CASSFFRTRRNYGYTF. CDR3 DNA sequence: TGTGCCAGCAGCTTTTTTAGGACACGACGTAACTATGGCTACACCTTC.

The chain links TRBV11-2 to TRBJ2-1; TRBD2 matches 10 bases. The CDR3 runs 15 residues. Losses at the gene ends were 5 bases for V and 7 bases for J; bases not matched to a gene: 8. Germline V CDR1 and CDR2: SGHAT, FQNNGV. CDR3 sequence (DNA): TGTGCCAGCAGCGCGACGACTAGCGGGCGGAATGAGCAGTTCTTC. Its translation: CASSATTSGRNEQFF.

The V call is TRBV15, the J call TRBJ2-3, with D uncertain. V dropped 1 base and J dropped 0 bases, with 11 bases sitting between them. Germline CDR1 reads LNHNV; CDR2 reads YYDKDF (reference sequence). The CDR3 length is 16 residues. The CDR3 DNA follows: TGTGCCACCAGCAGAGGTCCGCGGAAAAGCACAGATACGCAGTATTTT. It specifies CATSRGPRKSTDTQYF.